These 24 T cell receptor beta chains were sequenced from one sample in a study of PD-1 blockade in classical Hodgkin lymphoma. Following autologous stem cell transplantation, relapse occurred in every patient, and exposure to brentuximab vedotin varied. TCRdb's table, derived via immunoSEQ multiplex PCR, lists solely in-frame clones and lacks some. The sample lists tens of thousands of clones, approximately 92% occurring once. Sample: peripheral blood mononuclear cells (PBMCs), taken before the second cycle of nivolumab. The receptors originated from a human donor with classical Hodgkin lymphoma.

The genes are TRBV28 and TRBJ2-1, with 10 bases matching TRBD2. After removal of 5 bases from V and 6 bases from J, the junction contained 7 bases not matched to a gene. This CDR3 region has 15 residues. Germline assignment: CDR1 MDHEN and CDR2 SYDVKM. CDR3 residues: CASSPRTSGSNEQFF. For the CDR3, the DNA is TGTGCCAGCAGTCCTCGGACTAGCGGATCCAATGAGCAGTTCTTC.

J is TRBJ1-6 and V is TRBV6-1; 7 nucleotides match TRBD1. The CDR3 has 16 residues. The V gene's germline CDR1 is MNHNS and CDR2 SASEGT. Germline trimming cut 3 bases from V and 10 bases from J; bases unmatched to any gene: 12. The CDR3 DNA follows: TGTGCCAGCAGTGACGGTAGGACAGGTTGGGACTCACCCCTCCACTTT. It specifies CASSDGRTGWDSPLHF.

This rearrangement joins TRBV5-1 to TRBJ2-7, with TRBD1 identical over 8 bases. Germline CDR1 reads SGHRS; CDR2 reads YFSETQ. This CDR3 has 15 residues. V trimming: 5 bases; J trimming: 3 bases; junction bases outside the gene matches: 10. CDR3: CASSYARTGIYEQYF. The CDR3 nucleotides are TGCGCCAGCAGTTATGCTAGGACAGGGATCTACGAGCAGTACTTC.

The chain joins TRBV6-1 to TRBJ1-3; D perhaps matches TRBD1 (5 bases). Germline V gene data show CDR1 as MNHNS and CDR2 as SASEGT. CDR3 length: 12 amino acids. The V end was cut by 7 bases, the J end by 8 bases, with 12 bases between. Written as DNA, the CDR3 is TGTGCCAGCACGGGGCAGGGCTACACCATATATTTT. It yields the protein CASTGQGYTIYF.

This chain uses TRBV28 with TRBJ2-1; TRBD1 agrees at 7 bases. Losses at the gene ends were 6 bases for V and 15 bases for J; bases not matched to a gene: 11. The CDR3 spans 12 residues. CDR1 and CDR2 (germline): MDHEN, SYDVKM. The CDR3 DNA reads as TGTGCCAGCAGGACAGGGAACCCTGGGGTGTTCTTC. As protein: CASRTGNPGVFF.

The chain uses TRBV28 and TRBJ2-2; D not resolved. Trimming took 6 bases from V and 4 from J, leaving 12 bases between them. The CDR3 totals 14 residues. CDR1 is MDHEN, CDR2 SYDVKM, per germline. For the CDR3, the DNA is TGTGCCAGCAGCTACCGACCCATCACCGGGGAGCTGTTTTTT. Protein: CASSYRPITGELFF.

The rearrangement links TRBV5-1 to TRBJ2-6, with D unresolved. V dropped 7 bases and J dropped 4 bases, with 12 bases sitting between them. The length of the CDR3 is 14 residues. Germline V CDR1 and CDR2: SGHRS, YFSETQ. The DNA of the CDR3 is TGCGCCAGCCGACCCCTGGGAGGGGCCAACGTCCTGACTTTC. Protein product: CASRPLGGANVLTF.

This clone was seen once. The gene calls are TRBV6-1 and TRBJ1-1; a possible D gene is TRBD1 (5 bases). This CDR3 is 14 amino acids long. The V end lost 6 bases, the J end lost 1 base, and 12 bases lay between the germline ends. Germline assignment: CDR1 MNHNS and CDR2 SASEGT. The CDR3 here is CASRSRGGNTEAFF. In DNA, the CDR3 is TGTGCCAGCAGGTCGAGGGGTGGGAACACTGAAGCTTTCTTT.

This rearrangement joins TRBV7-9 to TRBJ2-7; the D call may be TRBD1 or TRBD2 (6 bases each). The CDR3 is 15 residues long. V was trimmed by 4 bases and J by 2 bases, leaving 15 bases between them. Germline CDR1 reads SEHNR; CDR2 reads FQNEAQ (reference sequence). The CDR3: CASSSELGGPYEQYF. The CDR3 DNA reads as TGTGCCAGCAGCTCCGAGTTGGGGGGCCCCTACGAGCAGTACTTC.

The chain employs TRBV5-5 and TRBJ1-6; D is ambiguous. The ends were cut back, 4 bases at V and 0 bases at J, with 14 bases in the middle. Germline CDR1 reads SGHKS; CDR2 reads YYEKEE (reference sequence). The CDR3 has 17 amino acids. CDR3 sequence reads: CASSHQHESSYNSPLHF. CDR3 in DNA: TGTGCCAGCAGCCACCAACACGAGAGCTCCTATAATTCACCCCTCCACTTT.

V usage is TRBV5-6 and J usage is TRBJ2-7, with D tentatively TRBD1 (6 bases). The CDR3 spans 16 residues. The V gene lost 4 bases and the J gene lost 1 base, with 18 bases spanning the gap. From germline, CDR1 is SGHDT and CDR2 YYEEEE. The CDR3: CASSGGLFGYSYEQYF. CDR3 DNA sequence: TGTGCCAGCAGCGGGGGCCTTTTCGGGTATTCCTACGAGCAGTACTTC.

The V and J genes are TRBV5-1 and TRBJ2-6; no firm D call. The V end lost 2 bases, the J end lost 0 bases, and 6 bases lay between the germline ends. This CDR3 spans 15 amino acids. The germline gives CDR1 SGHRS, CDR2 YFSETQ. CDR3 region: CASSFWASGANVLTF. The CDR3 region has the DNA TGCGCCAGCAGCTTCTGGGCCTCTGGGGCCAACGTCCTGACTTTC.

CDR3 amino acids: CASSSDRGGPVDEQFF. The CDR3 DNA is TGTGCCAGCAGCTCCGACAGGGGGGGACCGGTCGATGAGCAGTTCTTC. The chain has TRBV5-4 and TRBJ2-1; 9 positions agree with TRBD1. This CDR3 contains 16 residues. V gave up 3 bases and J gave up 8 bases; unmatched junction bases: 12. From germline, CDR1 is SGHNT and CDR2 YYREEE (reference sequence).

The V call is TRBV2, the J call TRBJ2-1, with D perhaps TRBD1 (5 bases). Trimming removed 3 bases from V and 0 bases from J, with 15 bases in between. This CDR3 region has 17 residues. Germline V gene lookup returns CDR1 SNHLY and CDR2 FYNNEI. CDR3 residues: CASSDQGSLSSYNEQFF. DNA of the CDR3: TGTGCCAGCAGTGATCAGGGCTCTCTGAGCTCCTACAATGAGCAGTTCTTC.

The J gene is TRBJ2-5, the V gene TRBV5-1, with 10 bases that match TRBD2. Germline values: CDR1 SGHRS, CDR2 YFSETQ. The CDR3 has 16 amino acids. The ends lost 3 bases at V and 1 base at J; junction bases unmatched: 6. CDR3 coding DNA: TGCGCCAGCAGCTGGATAGCGGGGGGTTCCCAAGAGACCCAGTACTTC. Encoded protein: CASSWIAGGSQETQYF.

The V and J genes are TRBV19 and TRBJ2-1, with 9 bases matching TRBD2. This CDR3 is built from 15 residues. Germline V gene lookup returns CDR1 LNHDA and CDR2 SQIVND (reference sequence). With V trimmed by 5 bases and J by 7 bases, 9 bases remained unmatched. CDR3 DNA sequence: TGTGCCAGTAGTCCCGGGGTAGCGGGAGTGAATGAGCAGTTCTTC. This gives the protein CASSPGVAGVNEQFF.

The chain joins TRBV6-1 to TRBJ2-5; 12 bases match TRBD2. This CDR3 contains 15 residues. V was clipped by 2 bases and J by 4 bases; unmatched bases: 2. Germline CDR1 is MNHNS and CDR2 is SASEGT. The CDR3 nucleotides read TGTGCCAGCAGTGAACTAGCGGGGGGGCCAGAGACCCAGTACTTC. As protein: CASSELAGGPETQYF.

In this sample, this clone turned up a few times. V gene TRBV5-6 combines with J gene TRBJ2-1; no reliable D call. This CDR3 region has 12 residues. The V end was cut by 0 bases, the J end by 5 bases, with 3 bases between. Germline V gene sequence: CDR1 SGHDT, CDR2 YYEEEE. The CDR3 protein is CASSLVDNEQFF. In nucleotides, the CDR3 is TGTGCCAGCAGCTTGGTCGACAATGAGCAGTTCTTC.

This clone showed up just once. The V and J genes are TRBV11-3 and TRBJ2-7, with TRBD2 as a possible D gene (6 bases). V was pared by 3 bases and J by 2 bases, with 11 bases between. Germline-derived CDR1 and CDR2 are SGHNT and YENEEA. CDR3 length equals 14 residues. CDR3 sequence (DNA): TGTGCCAGCAGCTTGGGCGGGGATCCCTACGAGCAGTACTTC. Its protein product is CASSLGGDPYEQYF. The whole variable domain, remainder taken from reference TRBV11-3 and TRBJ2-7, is EAGVVQSPRYKIIEKKQPVAFWCNPISGHNTLYWYLQNLGQGPELLIRYENEEAVDDSQLPKDRFSAERLKGVDSTLKIQPAELGDSAVYLCASSLGGDPYEQYFGPGTRLTVT.

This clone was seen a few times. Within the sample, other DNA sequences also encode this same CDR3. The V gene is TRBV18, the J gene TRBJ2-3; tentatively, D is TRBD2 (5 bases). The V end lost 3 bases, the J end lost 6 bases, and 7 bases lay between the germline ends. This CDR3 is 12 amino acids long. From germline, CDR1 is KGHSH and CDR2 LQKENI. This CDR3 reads CASSPRRDTQYF. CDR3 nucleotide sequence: TGTGCCAGCTCACCCAGGAGGGATACGCAGTATTTT.

CDR3 loop: CASSLGGHNSPLHF. In nucleotides, the CDR3 is TGTGCCAGCAGTTTAGGAGGCCATAATTCACCCCTCCACTTT. This chain joins TRBV28 and TRBJ1-6; D is uncertain. The CDR3 consists of 14 residues. The germline gives CDR1 MDHEN, CDR2 SYDVKM. V gave up 2 bases and J gave up 5 bases, with 7 bases separating them.

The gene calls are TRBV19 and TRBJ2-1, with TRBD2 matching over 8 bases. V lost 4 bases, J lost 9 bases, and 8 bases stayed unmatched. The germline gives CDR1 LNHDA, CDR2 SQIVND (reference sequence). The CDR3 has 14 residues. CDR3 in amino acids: CASSSSGTSAEQFF. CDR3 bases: TGTGCCAGTAGTAGTTCCGGGACTAGTGCTGAGCAGTTCTTC.

The CDR3: CASTTTGGALENTEAFF. In nucleotides, the CDR3 is TGTGCCAGCACCACCACAGGGGGCGCGTTGGAGAACACTGAAGCTTTCTTT. J is TRBJ1-1 and V is TRBV7-9; 9 nucleotides match TRBD1. V shed 7 bases, J shed 1 base, and the junction held 13 bases outside the gene matches. Germline lookup yields CDR1 SEHNR and CDR2 FQNEAQ (reference sequence). The CDR3 runs 17 residues.

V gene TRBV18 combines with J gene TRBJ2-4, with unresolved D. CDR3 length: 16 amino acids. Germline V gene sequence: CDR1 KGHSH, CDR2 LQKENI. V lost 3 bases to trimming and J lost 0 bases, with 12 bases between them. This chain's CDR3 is CASSPTPRLAKNIQYF. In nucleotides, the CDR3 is TGTGCCAGCTCACCCACACCGAGGCTAGCCAAAAACATTCAGTACTTC.